These 30 T cell receptor beta chains came from one sample sequenced in a study of blood T cell repertoires in COVID-19. Assay used: immunoSEQ multiplex PCR; TCRdb lists only in-frame clones, some missing. The sample yields just under 30,000 clones, roughly 87% seen once. The sequenced sample consisted of peripheral blood. Receptors originate from a human donor in a cohort sampled during active COVID-19.

The chain employs TRBV6-6 and TRBJ1-2, with D unclear. Germline V lookup: CDR1 MNHNY, CDR2 SVGAGI (reference sequence). The CDR3 runs 15 residues. The ends were cut back, 2 bases at V and 3 bases at J, with 13 bases in the middle. The CDR3 DNA follows: TGTGCCAGCAGTTACCCCCCTGAGGTGGACTATGGCTACACCTTC. Residues: CASSYPPEVDYGYTF.

The chain combines TRBV11-1 with TRBJ2-3; 7 bases map to TRBD2. Trimming cost V 4 bases and J 2 bases; bases outside gene matches: 6. Per germline, CDR1 SGHAT and CDR2 FQDESV (reference sequence). The CDR3 extends over 15 amino acids. The DNA for the CDR3 is TGTGCCAGCAGCTCCCAGCGGGGCGACACAGATACGCAGTATTTT. Protein: CASSSQRGDTDTQYF.

The rearrangement joins TRBV4-3 to TRBJ2-7; D perhaps matches TRBD1 (5 bases). This CDR3 contains 15 residues. Trimming removed 0 bases from V and 1 base from J, with 10 bases in between. Germline V gene sequence: CDR1 LGHNA, CDR2 YSLEER. CDR3 loop: CASSQEAGLSYEQYF. In DNA form, the CDR3 reads TGCGCCAGCAGCCAAGAGGCAGGGTTGTCCTACGAGCAGTACTTC.

The J gene is TRBJ2-1, the V gene TRBV7-3; TRBD1 agrees at 7 bases. CDR3 length equals 16 residues. In germline, CDR1 is SGHTA, CDR2 FQGTGA. The ends lost 5 bases at V and 2 bases at J; junction bases unmatched: 9. CDR3 amino acids: CASSPYGQVPYNEQFF. CDR3 DNA sequence: TGTGCCAGCAGCCCCTACGGACAGGTGCCCTACAATGAGCAGTTCTTC.

The chain combines TRBV18 with TRBJ2-3; 9 positions agree with TRBD1. The V segment lost 4 bases and the J segment 3 bases; nucleotides outside the gene matches: 8. Germline CDR1 is KGHSH and CDR2 is LQKENI. The CDR3 totals 16 residues. CDR3 in DNA: TGTGCCAGCTCACTGATCCGGGACAGGGAGACAGATACGCAGTATTTT. The encoded protein is CASSLIRDRETDTQYF.

This chain connects TRBV6-6 to TRBJ1-5, with TRBD1 identical over 8 bases. Germline CDR1 and CDR2: MNHNY and SVGAGI (reference sequence). This CDR3 spans 17 amino acids. The V and J ends lost 5 bases and 0 bases, in that order; junction bases with no gene match: 9. CDR3 nucleotide sequence: TGTGCCAGCAGTCCCAGGACAGGGAGCTATAGCAATCAGCCCCAGCATTTT. As protein: CASSPRTGSYSNQPQHF.

The rearrangement uses TRBV10-3 and TRBJ2-7, with 8 bases lining up with TRBD1. J was trimmed by 1 base and V by 5 bases; bases with no gene match: 7. This CDR3 is 15 amino acids long. Germline V gene lookup returns CDR1 ENHRY and CDR2 SYGVKD. The CDR3: CAISSDRVRSYEQYF. The CDR3 DNA is TGTGCCATCAGTTCGGACAGGGTACGGTCCTACGAGCAGTACTTC.

V gene TRBV5-4 combines with J gene TRBJ2-3; TRBD2 aligns across 8 bases. This CDR3 is built from 16 residues. Germline V CDR1 and CDR2: SGHNT, YYREEE (reference sequence). V lost 6 bases and J lost 1; bases outside the gene matches: 10. CDR3 in DNA: TGTGCCAGCAACCCCAATAGCGGGGTGCGCACAGATACGCAGTATTTT. It encodes CASNPNSGVRTDTQYF.

This clone was seen once. This sequence joins TRBV14 and TRBJ1-3; TRBD1 is a possible D gene (5 bases). This CDR3 has 16 amino acids. Trimming removed 6 bases from V and 4 bases from J, with 19 bases in between. Germline loops: CDR1 SGHDN, CDR2 FVKESK. CDR3 bases: TGTGCCAGCAGTCTCTTGGGGCCCGGAGGGGGAAACACCATATATTTT. It yields the protein CASSLLGPGGGNTIYF. Full variable domain (outside the CDR3, taken from reference TRBV14 and TRBJ1-3): EAGVTQFPSHSVIEKGQTVTLRCDPISGHDNLYWYRRVMGKEIKFLLHFVKESKQDESGMPNNRFLAERTGGTYSTLKVQPAELEDSGVYFCASSLLGPGGGNTIYFGEGSWLTVV.

The J gene is TRBJ2-7, the V gene TRBV5-1, with D possibly TRBD1 on 5 matching bases. Trimming took 6 bases from V and 6 from J, leaving 10 bases between them. CDR1 is SGHRS and CDR2 is YFSETQ in the germline V gene. The CDR3 runs to 11 residues. CDR3 sequence (DNA): TGCGCCAGCAAGTCCGACAGCGAGCAGTACTTC. Its translation: CASKSDSEQYF.

J is TRBJ1-1 and V is TRBV2, with D maybe TRBD1 (5 bases). This CDR3 is built from 12 residues. Trimming took 7 bases from V and 4 from J, leaving 10 bases between them. Germline-derived CDR1 and CDR2 are SNHLY and FYNNEI. In DNA form, the CDR3 reads TGTGCCAGCACCAGGGTTGGCACTGAAGCTTTCTTT. Encoded protein: CASTRVGTEAFF. Full variable domain (missing parts from reference TRBV2 and TRBJ1-1): EPEVTQTPSHQVTQMGQEVILRCVPISNHLYFYWYRQILGQKVEFLVSFYNNEISEKSEIFDDQFSVERPDGSNFTLKIRSTKLEDSAMYFCASTRVGTEAFFGQGTRLTVV.

The rearrangement joins TRBV27 to TRBJ2-3; 12 bases line up with TRBD1. Looked up from germline, CDR1 is MNHEY and CDR2 is SMNVEV (reference sequence). Trimming took 4 bases from V and 3 from J; bases not matched to a gene: 5. The CDR3 totals 16 residues. This chain's CDR3 is CASSSPGQGATDTQYF. The CDR3 region has the DNA TGTGCCAGCAGTTCCCCGGGACAGGGGGCGACAGATACGCAGTATTTT.

This clone was counted only a few times. The genes are TRBV28 and TRBJ1-4, with 11 bases lining up with TRBD1. Germline V gene sequence: CDR1 MDHEN, CDR2 SYDVKM. The V gene end was trimmed by 5 bases and the J gene end by 1 base; junction bases not matched to a gene: 12. The CDR3 spans 19 residues. The DNA for the CDR3 is TGTGCCAGCAGTCCCCAGCCCGGACAGGGGGCGTTAACTAATGAAAAACTGTTTTTT. Protein: CASSPQPGQGALTNEKLFF. Drawing the rest from reference TRBV28 and TRBJ1-4, the complete variable domain is DVKVTQSSRYLVKRTGEKVFLECVQDMDHENMFWYRQDPGLGLRLIYFSYDVKMKEKGDIPEGYSVSREKKERFSLILESASTNQTSMYLCASSPQPGQGALTNEKLFFGSGTQLSVL.

This clone was observed once. This chain links TRBV7-3 with TRBJ2-1; 11 bases line up with TRBD2. The CDR3 consists of 22 residues. CDR1 and CDR2 (germline): SGHTA, FQGTGA. J gave up 9 bases and V 1 base, and 26 bases lay outside the gene matches. The CDR3 DNA reads TGTGCCAGCAGCTTAAATCCCGTCGGTCTAGCGGGGGGTACCAGGAAGTCGATTGAGCAGTTCTTC. Translating it yields CASSLNPVGLAGGTRKSIEQFF.

V and J are TRBV7-9 and TRBJ2-3, with TRBD2 as a possible D gene (5 bases). This CDR3 has 14 amino acids. V dropped 3 bases and J dropped 0 bases, with 7 bases sitting between them. The V gene's germline CDR1 is SEHNR and CDR2 FQNEAQ (reference sequence). DNA for the CDR3: TGTGCCAGCAGCTTTCGGACTAGCACAGATACGCAGTATTTT. As protein: CASSFRTSTDTQYF.

This chain uses TRBV11-2 with TRBJ2-5, with 8 nucleotides matching TRBD2. The CDR3 length is 15 residues. V gave up 5 bases and J gave up 5 bases; unmatched junction bases: 10. CDR1 is SGHAT and CDR2 is FQNNGV in the germline V gene. The DNA for the CDR3 is TGTGCCAGCAGCCGTCCGGGGGGGCGCGGCGAGACCCAGTACTTC. As protein: CASSRPGGRGETQYF.

CDR3 residues: CASSPRDRGPNEQFF. DNA for the CDR3: TGTGCCAGCAGCCCCCGGGACAGGGGACCCAATGAGCAGTTCTTC. This chain connects TRBV3-1 (or the pseudogene TRBV3-2) to TRBJ2-1, with TRBD1 matching over 10 bases. The CDR3 has 15 residues. CDR1 and CDR2 from the germline V gene are LGHDT and YNNKEL (reference sequence). J was trimmed by 6 bases and V by 4 bases; bases with no gene match: 6.

This chain uses TRBV12-3 or TRBV12-4 with TRBJ1-1; 8 bases line up with TRBD1. The CDR3 totals 13 residues. With V trimmed by 10 bases and J by 5 bases, 9 bases remained unmatched. The CDR3 nucleotides read TGTGCCACCCAGCAGGGGGCGCGTACTGAAGCTTTCTTT. It translates to CATQQGARTEAFF.

The rearrangement links TRBV24-1 to TRBJ2-1; 9 bases align to TRBD2. The CDR3 length is 13 residues. V shed 6 bases and J 7 bases; nucleotides not matched to a gene: 3. Germline V CDR1 and CDR2: KGHDR, SFDVKD. The CDR3 here is CATSLSGGNEQFF. CDR3 DNA: TGTGCCACCAGTCTAAGCGGGGGGAATGAGCAGTTCTTC.

Details on this clone: Because the CDR3's place on the DNA is in doubt, the DNA is left out and the CDR3 is given as listed by TCRdb. V is TRBV12-1 and J is TRBJ1-3. TRBV12-1 is described as a pseudogene. 17 amino acids form the CDR3, both terminal residues included. The CDR3 here is CASSSFAAGISGNTIYF.

V is TRBV6-5 and J is TRBJ2-7, with D possibly matching TRBD1 (6 bases). The germline V gene encodes CDR1 MNHEY and CDR2 SVGAGI. V was clipped by 11 bases and J by 3 bases, with 11 bases between them. CDR3 length: 11 amino acids. DNA for the CDR3: TGTGCCGGGGGCGAGTTCTACGAGCAGTACTTC. This gives the protein CAGGEFYEQYF.

The rearrangement joins TRBV6-5 to TRBJ1-1; D might be TRBD1 (6 bases). This CDR3 contains 14 residues. Trimming removed 2 bases at V and 7 bases at J, with 14 bases between. In germline, CDR1 is MNHEY, CDR2 SVGAGI. The CDR3: CASSYTNRANEAFF. In DNA, the CDR3 is TGTGCCAGCAGTTACACTAACAGGGCTAATGAAGCTTTCTTT.

The chain links TRBV6-6 to TRBJ1-3; TRBD1 matches 8 bases. Germline CDR1 is MNHNY and CDR2 is SVGAGI (reference sequence). Trimming at V came to 2 bases and at J to 3 bases, leaving 3 bases not matched to a gene. The CDR3 has 15 residues. CDR3 in amino acids: CASSYARGLGNTIYF. The DNA for the CDR3 is TGTGCCAGCAGTTACGCCAGGGGGCTTGGAAACACCATATATTTT.

The chain joins TRBV2 to TRBJ1-5; no reliable D call. V lost 5 bases, J lost 1 base, and 3 bases lay in between. The CDR3 spans 12 residues. The germline CDR1 and CDR2 sequences are SNHLY and FYNNEI. The DNA for the CDR3 is TGTGCCAGCAGTCCGAGCAATCAGCCCCAGCATTTT. Encoded protein: CASSPSNQPQHF.

CDR3 in DNA: TGTGCCAGCACCTTACCCGCGGGAGGGAATTCACCCCTCCACTTT. Protein product: CASTLPAGGNSPLHF. The J gene is TRBJ1-6, the V gene TRBV21-1. TRBV21-1 is flagged as a pseudogene. The CDR3 extends over 15 amino acids.

V gene TRBV6-6 combines with J gene TRBJ1-1; TRBD1 is a possible D gene (6 bases). The V end was cut by 4 bases, the J end by 1 base, with 16 bases between. This CDR3 spans 16 amino acids. Germline CDR1 reads MNHNY; CDR2 reads SVGAGI (reference sequence). The CDR3 spells CASSSGGAWENTEAFF. Here the CDR3 DNA reads TGTGCCAGCAGTTCGGGGGGGGCCTGGGAGAACACTGAAGCTTTCTTT.

The chain combines TRBV19 with TRBJ1-6; no definite D call. The CDR3 is 17 amino acids. Germline assignment: CDR1 LNHDA and CDR2 SQIVND (reference sequence). V dropped 3 bases and J dropped 8 bases, with 20 bases sitting between them. The CDR3 nucleotides read TGTGCCAGTAGTATCACCTCTTTCGGGTCGACTGATTCACCCCTCCACTTT. Translated: CASSITSFGSTDSPLHF.

V gene TRBV4-1 combines with J gene TRBJ2-7; D uncertain. V was trimmed by 2 bases and J by 1 base, leaving 12 bases between them. Germline loops: CDR1 MGHRA, CDR2 YSYEKL. The CDR3 has 15 amino acids. For the CDR3, the DNA is TGCGCCAGCAGCCAAAGCGTATGGGTTTCCTACGAGCAGTACTTC. It is translated as CASSQSVWVSYEQYF.

The rearrangement joins TRBV11-1 to TRBJ2-7, with D maybe TRBD1 (6 bases). Germline values: CDR1 SGHAT, CDR2 FQDESV (reference sequence). CDR3 length: 13 residues. V was clipped by 5 bases and J by 10 bases, with 18 bases between them. The CDR3 region is CASSLPGHPIQYF. DNA for the CDR3: TGTGCCAGCAGCCTCCCGGGACACCCTATACAGTACTTC.

The chain combines TRBV7-2 with TRBJ2-3; TRBD2 matches at 7 bases. Germline CDR1 SGHTA, CDR2 FQGNSA. J gave up 1 base and V 0 bases, and 4 bases lay outside the gene matches. This CDR3 spans 16 amino acids. CDR3 coding DNA: TGTGCCAGCAGCTTAGCGTGGCTAGCGGGCACAGATACGCAGTATTTT. Translation: CASSLAWLAGTDTQYF.